The table lists the clone carrying this T cell receptor beta chain with a few counts. Its target is not known. The data derive from a study of OX40 agonist ivuxolimab in advanced cancers. Study in general: Aged about 20 to 85 with a mean of about 60 years, they were 75% to 85% male. Study-level results: The average count of expanded clones was higher among CD8+ T cells than among CD4+.

Profiled with immunoSEQ multiplex PCR; TCRdb holds only in-frame clones, not every one. The sample contains about 94,000 clones, over 75% of which appear only once. Losses at the gene ends were 6 bases for V and 3 bases for J; bases not matched to a gene: 9. Per the germline V gene, CDR1 is WNHNN and CDR2 is SYGVQD (reference sequence). The CDR3 is 16 residues long. The sample here was CD4+ or CD8+ T cells sorted from blood, taken in a trial of the OX40 agonist ivuxolimab. This TCR was sampled from an adult with an advanced solid tumor such as melanoma, head and neck, liver or kidney cancer. The chain links TRBV10-1 to TRBJ2-2, with TRBD2 matching over 8 bases. This chain's CDR3 is CASRPQTAGDTGELFF. The CDR3 region has the DNA TGCGCCAGCAGGCCGCAAACAGCGGGGGACACCGGGGAGCTGTTTTTT.